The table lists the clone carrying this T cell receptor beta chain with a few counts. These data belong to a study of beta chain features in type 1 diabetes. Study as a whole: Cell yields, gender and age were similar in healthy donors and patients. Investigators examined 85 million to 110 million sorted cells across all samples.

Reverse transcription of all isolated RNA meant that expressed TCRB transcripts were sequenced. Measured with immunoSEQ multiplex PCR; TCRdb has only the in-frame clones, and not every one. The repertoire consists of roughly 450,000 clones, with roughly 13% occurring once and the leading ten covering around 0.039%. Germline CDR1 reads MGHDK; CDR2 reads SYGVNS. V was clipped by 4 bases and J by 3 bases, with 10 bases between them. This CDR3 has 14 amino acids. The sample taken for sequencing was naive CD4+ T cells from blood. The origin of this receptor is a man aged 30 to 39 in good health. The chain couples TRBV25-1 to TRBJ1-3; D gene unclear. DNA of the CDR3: TGTGCCAGCAGTGCCACGGGTATTGGAAACACCATATATTTT. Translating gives CASSATGIGNTIYF.